The 28 T cell receptor beta chains presented below share a single source sample, sequenced in a study of regulatory T cells in long-lasting Graves disease. Time point meaning: newly diagnosed GD, antithyroid drugs for less than 3 months. After RNA was extracted from PBMCs, the TCR library was made from it. Arm-PCR of CDR3 regions and iRepertoire HTBI primers were used to build TCR beta libraries. From the multiplex PCR reads, TCRdb called clonotypes with MiXCR, one entry per CDR3 protein. The table lists roughly 320,000 distinct CDR3 sequences, 16% of them singletons, with approximately 30% in the top ten. The sample was also reused in another study, on T cells in Graves' hyperthyroidism and ophthalmopathy.

The material sequenced was peripheral blood mononuclear cells (PBMCs), taken at new diagnosis, from a patient treated with antithyroid drugs. These receptors were taken from a man between 40 and 49 years old with Graves disease.

This clonotype has a count of ten or more. This sequence joins TRBV2 and TRBJ2-1; TRBD2 agrees at 9 bases. The CDR3 totals 14 residues. Trimming took 4 bases from V and 8 from J; bases not matched to a gene: 6. Per the germline V gene, CDR1 is SNHLY and CDR2 is FYNNEI. This CDR3 reads CASSVSGGGDEQFF. DNA of the CDR3: TGTGCCAGCAGTGTATCGGGCGGGGGGGATGAGCAGTTCTTC.

This clonotype was recorded at least ten times. The J gene is TRBJ2-7, the V gene TRBV6-1; TRBD2 aligns across 10 bases. Germline V lookup: CDR1 MNHNS, CDR2 SASEGT. The ends lost 4 bases at V and 10 bases at J; junction bases unmatched: 13. There are 15 residues in the CDR3. CDR3 region: CASSGPGTSVAIQYF. In nucleotides, the CDR3 is TGTGCCAGCAGTGGACCCGGGACTAGCGTAGCGATCCAGTACTTC.

This clonotype has at least ten counts. The chain joins TRBV2 to TRBJ2-3; D possibly uses TRBD1 or TRBD2 (7 bases each). V lost 9 bases to trimming and J lost 1 base, with 11 bases between them. CDR1 is SNHLY and CDR2 is FYNNEI in the germline V gene. The CDR3 runs 13 residues. The CDR3 here is CARQGRGTDTQYF. DNA for the CDR3: TGTGCCAGACAGGGGAGGGGCACAGATACGCAGTATTTT.

This clonotype was recorded at least ten times. The chain is built from TRBV28 and TRBJ2-1; 9 bases map to TRBD1. Germline values: CDR1 MDHEN, CDR2 SYDVKM. This CDR3 is built from 16 residues. V trimming: 0 bases; J trimming: 3 bases; junction bases outside the gene matches: 3. CDR3 DNA sequence: TGTGCCAGCAGTTTATGGAGGGGACAGGGCTACAATGAGCAGTTCTTC. Its translation is CASSLWRGQGYNEQFF.

The J gene is TRBJ1-4, the V gene TRBV5-1; D is unresolved. V was cut by 0 bases and J by 7 bases, with 10 bases left in between. Germline V gene sequence: CDR1 SGHRS, CDR2 YFSETQ. The CDR3 has 14 amino acids. CDR3 DNA: TGCGCCAGCAGCTTGGACGGGTCTGGTGAAAAACTGTTTTTT. This sequence encodes CASSLDGSGEKLFF.

The CDR3 sequence is CASSSDRVFEQYF. The CDR3, as DNA: TGTGCCAGCAGCTCGGACAGGGTGTTCGAGCAGTACTTC. V and J are TRBV7-2 and TRBJ2-7; 8 bases line up with TRBD1. Germline CDR1 reads SGHTA; CDR2 reads FQGNSA. J was trimmed by 6 bases and V by 4 bases; bases with no gene match: 5. This CDR3 contains 13 residues.

The V gene is TRBV27, the J gene TRBJ2-3; 13 bases align to TRBD2. The CDR3 length is 17 residues. CDR1 is MNHEY, CDR2 SMNVEV, per germline (reference sequence). The trim removed 5 bases at V and 4 bases at J, leaving 9 bases unmatched. The CDR3 is CASSTRLAGGRADTQYF. CDR3 in DNA: TGTGCCAGCAGTACTAGACTAGCGGGGGGTAGGGCAGATACGCAGTATTTT.

The chain combines TRBV5-8 with TRBJ1-5; D is ambiguous. The CDR3 spans 14 residues. The V end lost 1 base, the J end lost 6 bases, and 11 bases lay between the germline ends. Germline CDR1 and CDR2: SGHTS and YDEGEE. The CDR3 protein is CASSLKDRSQPQHF. The CDR3 region has the DNA TGTGCCAGCAGCTTGAAGGACCGCTCTCAGCCCCAGCATTTT.

This chain joins TRBV9 and TRBJ2-2, with 8 bases identical to TRBD2. V lost 2 bases and J lost 6; bases outside the gene matches: 12. CDR1 and CDR2 (germline): SGDLS, YYNGEE. The CDR3 is made up of 17 amino acids. The CDR3 spells CASSVSGTRIDSGELFF. CDR3 nucleotides: TGTGCCAGCAGCGTTTCCGGGACTAGAATAGATTCCGGGGAGCTGTTTTTT.

This clonotype was counted a few times. The V call is TRBV5-1, the J call TRBJ2-7; 9 nucleotides align to TRBD1. Losses at the gene ends were 4 bases for V and 2 bases for J; bases not matched to a gene: 4. This CDR3 spans 14 amino acids. Germline V CDR1 and CDR2: SGHRS, YFSETQ. CDR3 protein: CASSTGQGTYEQYF. The CDR3 DNA is TGCGCCAGCAGCACTGGACAGGGGACCTACGAGCAGTACTTC.

J is TRBJ2-7 and V is TRBV7-9, with TRBD1 identical over 7 bases. The trim removed 3 bases at V and 6 bases at J, leaving 8 bases unmatched. The CDR3 has 14 residues. Germline loops: CDR1 SEHNR, CDR2 FQNEAQ (reference sequence). The CDR3 coding sequence is TGTGCCAGCAGCTTGTATGCTCAGGGGGTCGAGCAGTACTTC. It translates to CASSLYAQGVEQYF.

This clonotype was seen many times. This sequence joins TRBV5-1 and TRBJ1-1, with D unclear. The CDR3 consists of 13 residues. Per the germline V gene, CDR1 is SGHRS and CDR2 is YFSETQ. Trimming took 0 bases from V and 4 from J, leaving 7 bases between them. The CDR3 loop reads CASSLELGTEAFF. CDR3 nucleotide sequence: TGCGCCAGCAGCTTGGAGTTGGGCACTGAAGCTTTCTTT.

V is TRBV5-1 and J is TRBJ2-1, with 11 bases that match TRBD2. The end of the DNA is better explained by TRBJ2-5, so the J call may be wrong. CDR3 length equals 16 residues. The germline V gene has CDR1 SGHRS and CDR2 YFSETQ. CDR3 in amino acids: CASSLNSGGVQETQYF. CDR3 DNA: TGCGCCAGCAGCCTGAATAGCGGGGGGGTACAAGAGACCCAGTACTTC.

This clonotype was found a few times. This chain links TRBV5-4 with TRBJ1-2; the D gene is possibly TRBD1 (6 bases). With 10 bases removed from V and 9 bases from J, the gap between germline ends came to 25 bases. This CDR3 is built from 14 residues. CDR1 is SGHNT, CDR2 YYREEE, per germline (reference sequence). The CDR3 is CASTIGGGYGSYTF. In nucleotides, the CDR3 is TGTGCCTCAACGATAGGGGGGGGCTATGGCAGCTACACCTTC.

This clonotype was detected ten times or more. This rearrangement joins TRBV28 to TRBJ1-4; tentatively, D is TRBD1 (6 bases). Per germline, CDR1 MDHEN and CDR2 SYDVKM. CDR3 size: 16 residues. Trimming pared 5 bases from V and 8 bases from J, leaving 21 bases between. This CDR3 is CASSRRGAGAWEKLFF. DNA for the CDR3: TGTGCCAGCAGTCGCCGGGGGGCAGGAGCATGGGAAAAACTGTTTTTT.

The chain couples TRBV15 to TRBJ2-5, with D perhaps TRBD1 (5 bases). The CDR3 runs to 14 residues. Looked up from germline, CDR1 is LNHNV and CDR2 is YYDKDF (reference sequence). Trimming pared 0 bases from V and 4 bases from J, leaving 9 bases between. Here the CDR3 reads CATSRDRVTETQYF. The CDR3 DNA sequence: TGTGCCACCAGCAGAGACAGGGTTACAGAGACCCAGTACTTC.

This clonotype has just a few counts. The chain has TRBV30 and TRBJ2-2; possible D gene TRBD2, 7 bases. This CDR3 is built from 14 residues. Per the germline V gene, CDR1 is GTSNPN and CDR2 is SVGIG (reference sequence). Trimming took 2 bases from V and 3 from J, leaving 10 bases between them. The CDR3 region is CAWSRGADTGELFF. The CDR3 DNA follows: TGTGCCTGGAGTCGGGGGGCCGACACCGGGGAGCTGTTTTTT.

The chain recombines TRBV7-2 with TRBJ2-7; TRBD1 matches at 8 bases. Trimming at V came to 1 base and at J to 5 bases, leaving 4 bases not matched to a gene. Germline CDR1 and CDR2: SGHTA and FQGNSA. This CDR3 is 14 amino acids long. This CDR3 reads CASSLVGTGDEQYF. The CDR3 nucleotides are TGTGCCAGCAGCTTAGTTGGGACAGGTGACGAGCAGTACTTC.

Many counts were recorded for this clonotype. The CDR3 loop reads CASSPRTAYNEQFF. CDR3 bases: TGTGCCAGCAGCCCCCGGACAGCATACAATGAGCAGTTCTTC. The chain recombines TRBV3-1 with TRBJ2-1, with a tentative D call TRBD1 (6 bases). Germline CDR1 is LGHDT and CDR2 is YNNKEL (reference sequence). CDR3 length equals 14 residues. Trimming took off 4 bases at V and 4 bases at J, with 11 bases between the two ends.

This clonotype was counted ten times or more. This chain connects TRBV20-1 to TRBJ2-7, with D hard to call. CDR3 length: 12 amino acids. Germline V gene sequence: CDR1 DFQATT, CDR2 SNEGSKA (reference sequence). The V gene lost 6 bases and the J gene lost 0 bases, with 9 bases spanning the gap. The CDR3: CSAQPFSYEQYF. Here the CDR3 DNA reads TGCAGTGCGCAACCTTTCTCCTACGAGCAGTACTTC.

This clonotype was recorded a few times. A much larger clone lies a single base off, so this may be a read error. This chain connects TRBV28 to TRBJ2-1, with TRBD2 matching over 11 bases. Germline V gene lookup returns CDR1 MDHEN and CDR2 SYDVKM. This CDR3 has 16 amino acids. The CDR3 here is CVSSSSSSGGRGEQFF. CDR3 nucleotide sequence: TGTGTCAGCAGTTCCTCCTCTAGCGGGGGGCGCGGTGAGCAGTTCTTC.

This clonotype was seen repeatedly, ten times or more. The V gene is TRBV28, the J gene TRBJ2-2, with no clear D. Trimming took 6 bases from V and 3 from J, leaving 14 bases between them. The germline gives CDR1 MDHEN, CDR2 SYDVKM. This CDR3 spans 15 amino acids. The CDR3 nucleotides are TGTGCCAGCAGACCCACAAAGACCTACACCGGGGAGCTGTTTTTT. It yields the protein CASRPTKTYTGELFF.

This clonotype was observed many times. The J gene is TRBJ2-7, the V gene TRBV11-2; D gene uncertain. Germline V CDR1 and CDR2: SGHAT, FQNNGV. CDR3 size: 11 residues. Trimming removed 4 bases at V and 7 bases at J, with 8 bases between. CDR3 amino acids: CASSYLREQYF. The CDR3 DNA reads as TGTGCCAGCAGCTACCTCCGGGAGCAGTACTTC.

The sample holds many counts of this clonotype. The V call is TRBV3-1, the J call TRBJ1-6; D may be TRBD1 (5 bases). Germline loops: CDR1 LGHDT, CDR2 YNNKEL (reference sequence). V lost 1 base, J lost 8 bases, and 9 bases lay in between. This CDR3 contains 14 residues. The CDR3 DNA follows: TGTGCCAGCAGCCAAGCAGGGTGGTATTCACCCCTCCACTTT. Amino acid sequence: CASSQAGWYSPLHF.

V and J are TRBV7-2 and TRBJ1-1; 9 bases agree with TRBD1. CDR1 is SGHTA and CDR2 is FQGNSA in the germline V gene. Trimming took 6 bases from V and 5 from J; bases not matched to a gene: 10. The CDR3 covers 15 residues. The CDR3 sequence: CASSFWTGAGTEAFF. CDR3 coding DNA: TGTGCCAGCAGTTTCTGGACAGGGGCGGGGACTGAAGCTTTCTTT.

The chain joins TRBV28 to TRBJ1-6; 10 nucleotides line up with TRBD1. V shed 3 bases and J 8 bases; nucleotides not matched to a gene: 4. The CDR3 runs to 15 residues. Germline loops: CDR1 MDHEN, CDR2 SYDVKM. This CDR3 is CASSFVDRGYSPLHF. The CDR3, as DNA: TGTGCCAGCAGTTTTGTGGACAGGGGGTATTCACCCCTCCACTTT.

The V and J genes are TRBV2 and TRBJ1-5; 8 positions match TRBD1. The CDR3 consists of 15 residues. The germline CDR1 and CDR2 sequences are SNHLY and FYNNEI. V trimming: 3 bases; J trimming: 0 bases; junction bases outside the gene matches: 1. The CDR3 region is CASSETGASNQPQHF. CDR3 DNA: TGTGCCAGCAGTGAGACAGGGGCTAGCAATCAGCCCCAGCATTTT.

At least ten counts were recorded for this clonotype. The CDR3 DNA reads TGTGCCAGCTCACCTTTATTAGAAGAGACCCAGTACTTC. Translated: CASSPLLEETQYF. This chain uses TRBV18 with TRBJ2-5, with D hard to call. Germline loops: CDR1 KGHSH, CDR2 LQKENI. V was clipped by 3 bases and J by 3 bases, with 8 bases between them. The length of the CDR3 is 13 residues.